This TCR beta chain was recovered during a study of human T cells and chemical hapten exposure. Study-wide results and caveats: Donors, who had alopecia, may show an immune response that differs from healthy people's.

TCRdb fed the RACE reads into MiXCR, producing one record per CDR3 protein. The table has about 180,000 distinct CDR3 sequences, approximately 31% seen once. Noted time point: pre-sensitization, week 0. The treatment here: therapeutic diphenylcyclopropenone sensitization with weekly scalp DPC. This CDR3 is 15 amino acids long. In germline, CDR1 is LGHDT, CDR2 YNNKEL (reference sequence). V lost 1 base and J lost 8; bases outside the gene matches: 11. This clonotype was observed a handful of times. The target antigen is unknown. This receptor was taken from a woman in her 30s with alopecia areata. Some clones in this sample may be carry-over from other donors' samples. The input for sequencing was whole blood, taken in connection with sensitization to the hapten diphenylcyclopropenone (DPC). V usage is TRBV3-1 and J usage is TRBJ2-7, with TRBD1 matching over 7 bases. CDR3 DNA sequence: TGTGCCAGCAGCCAAGTCTCGTCAGGGGGTAGCAAGCAGTACTTC. Translated: CASSQVSSGGSKQYF.